Included here is one TCR beta chain sequence, with context. This sample stems from a study of blood T cell repertoires in COVID-19. Overall study: Both acute and convalescent COVID-19 samples were obtained from the United States, Italy and Spain. The analysed material was cDNA or gDNA that came from T cells, B-cell-depleted T cells, or PBMCs.

As originally analysed: Using reference gene primer amplification, nucleated cell counts were estimated. Assay used: immunoSEQ multiplex PCR; TCRdb lists only in-frame clones, some missing. That table gives V, J and clone size, and the DNA gave D and trimming. The sample has under 95,000 clones; approximately 80% are singletons. The CDR3 sequence is 16 residues long. The J segment lost 1 base and the V segment lost 1 base, leaving 7 bases of the junction unmatched. Germline-derived CDR1 and CDR2 are KGHSH and LQKENI. The receptor's source is a woman in her 70s with acute or convalescent COVID-19. The chain couples TRBV18 to TRBJ2-7; 7 nucleotides match TRBD1. Sequencing was performed on peripheral blood. The CDR3, as DNA: TGTGCCAGCTCACCACGTACAGGGGACGGATCCTACGAGCAGTACTTC. It encodes CASSPRTGDGSYEQYF.